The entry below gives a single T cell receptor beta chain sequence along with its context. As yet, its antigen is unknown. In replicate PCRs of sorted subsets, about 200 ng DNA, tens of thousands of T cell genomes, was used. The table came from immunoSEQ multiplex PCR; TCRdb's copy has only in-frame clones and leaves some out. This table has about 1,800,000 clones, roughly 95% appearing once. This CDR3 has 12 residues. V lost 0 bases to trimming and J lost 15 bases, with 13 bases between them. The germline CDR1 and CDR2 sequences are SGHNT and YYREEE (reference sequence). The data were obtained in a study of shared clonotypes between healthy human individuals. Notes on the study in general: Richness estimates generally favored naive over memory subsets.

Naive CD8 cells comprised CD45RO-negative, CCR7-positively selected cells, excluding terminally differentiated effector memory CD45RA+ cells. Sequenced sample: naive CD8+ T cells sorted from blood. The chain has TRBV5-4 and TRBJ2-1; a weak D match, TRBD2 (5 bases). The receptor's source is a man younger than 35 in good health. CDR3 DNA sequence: TGTGCCAGCAGCTTGGGCGGGCGGGCGTCGTTCTTC. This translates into CASSLGGRASFF. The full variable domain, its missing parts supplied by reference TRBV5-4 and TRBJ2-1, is ETGVTQSPTHLIKTRGQQVTLRCSSQSGHNTVSWYQQALGQGPQFIFQYYREEENGRGNFPPRFSGLQFPNYSSELNVNALELDDSALYLCASSLGGRASFFGPGTRLTVL.